This record looks at one TCR beta chain sequence and its context. Its antigen is as yet unknown. With 4 bases removed from V and 4 bases from J, the gap between germline ends came to 9 bases. The germline CDR1 and CDR2 sequences are SGHTS and YDEGEE. This CDR3 region has 13 residues. The Oncomine TCR Beta short-read assay sequenced DNA from cultured CD4+ T cells. TCRdb reprocessed the PCR reads with MiXCR, giving one entry per CDR3 protein. The table records roughly 12,000 distinct CDR3 sequences, roughly 34% of them present only once. Treatment specified: roughly ten-day PBMC culture with coronavirus spike peptide pools or control peptides (ViraFEST assay). For ViraFEST, peptide pools expanded antigen-specific T cells, after which the TCRs were sequenced. Wells contained about 2 million PBMCs each, and these were cultured with around 10 IU/ml IL-2 and around 10 ug/ml peptide pools. This sample stems from a study of vaccination and CD4 T cells after COVID-19. Study information: Participants, all vaccine recipients, received two doses of either BNT162b2 or mRNA-1273.

The chain has TRBV5-8 and TRBJ2-1; no clear D gene. Sequenced here: CD4+ T cells from blood, cultured in vitro, sampled before SARS-CoV-2 vaccination. The receptor was derived from a human donor who received a COVID-19 vaccine. The CDR3 region has the DNA TGTGCCAGCAGCCCTAACCTATACAATGAGCAGTTCTTC. This gives the protein CASSPNLYNEQFF. Full variable domain (outside the CDR3, taken from reference TRBV5-8 and TRBJ2-1): EAGVTQSPTHLIKTRGQQATLRCSPISGHTSVYWYQQALGLGLQFLLWYDEGEERNRGNFPPRFSGRQFPNYSSELNVNALELEDSALYLCASSPNLYNEQFFGPGTRLTVL.